This record covers a single T cell receptor (beta chain). The antigen is unknown. Unique molecular identifiers were built into the TCRbeta library. TCRdb reanalysed the PCR reads using MiXCR and keeps one entry per CDR3 protein. There are about 200,000 distinct CDR3 sequences in the sample; 6.3% occur only once, and under 5% lies in the top ten. These data originate in a study of T-cell reconstitution after alpha-beta-depleted transplantation in children. Study results and limitations: Roughly two months post-transplant, alpha-beta T cells reportedly originated from several hundred graft clones that had expanded. TCRbeta diversity was high at day 60 in some patients (a result of surviving recipient T cells and thymic progenitors). T-cell numbers and diversity one year post-transplant derived largely from freshly generated T cells.

Per the germline V gene, CDR1 is SEHNR and CDR2 is FQNEAQ (reference sequence). This CDR3 contains 14 residues. The junction had 6 bases not matched to a gene; V was cut back by 6 bases and J by 4 bases. The receptor was derived from a girl under three years old with combined immunodeficiency, due to receive a stem cell transplant. Source: PBMCs, taken before TCRalphabeta/CD19-depleted stem cell transplant. The chain combines TRBV7-9 with TRBJ2-7, with TRBD2 matching 10 bases. CDR3: CASSLAGVEYEQYF. As DNA, the CDR3 is TGTGCCAGCAGTCTAGCGGGAGTGGAATACGAGCAGTACTTC.